This T cell receptor (beta chain) was identified during a study of cytomegalovirus exposure and HLA in healthy donors. Study details: A previous analysis identified around 120 million unique TCR beta sequences derived from 180 million or so T cells.

PCR involved 60 Vbeta and 13 Jbeta primers. Only in-frame clones appear in the TCRdb table, and some are missing; sequencing was by immunoSEQ multiplex PCR. This sample has about 190,000 clones; about 69% occur once, and the top ten carry under 5%. Of note for this clone: Its specificity is not known. A read error may produce the germline difference seen at one junction end.

Regarding the study as a whole: The dataset shows that most TCR sequences were rare, while some public TCRs occurred in many donors. Only CMV serostatus was available as immune exposure information.

This CDR3 has 15 amino acids. Germline V gene lookup returns CDR1 SGDLS and CDR2 YYNGEE. Sequenced input: PBMCs. This clonotype originated in a man aged 25-40 years in good health and CMV-seropositive. The J gene is TRBJ1-1, the V gene TRBV9, with a tentative D call TRBD1 (6 bases). The CDR3 region is CASSPRGTGNAEAFF. CDR3 DNA sequence: TGTGCCAGCAGCCCTAGGGGAACAGGGAACGCTGAAGCTTTCTTT.